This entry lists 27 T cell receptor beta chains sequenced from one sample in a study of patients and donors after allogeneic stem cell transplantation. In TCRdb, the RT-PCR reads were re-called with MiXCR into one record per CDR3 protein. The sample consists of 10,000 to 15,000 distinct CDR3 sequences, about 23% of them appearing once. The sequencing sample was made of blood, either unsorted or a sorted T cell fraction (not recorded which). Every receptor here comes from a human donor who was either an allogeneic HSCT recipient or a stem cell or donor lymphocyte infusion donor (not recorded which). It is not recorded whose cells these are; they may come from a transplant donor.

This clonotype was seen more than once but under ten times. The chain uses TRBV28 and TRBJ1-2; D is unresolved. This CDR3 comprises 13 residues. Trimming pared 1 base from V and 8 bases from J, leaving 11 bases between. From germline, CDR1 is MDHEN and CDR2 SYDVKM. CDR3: CASSLLSVGGYTF. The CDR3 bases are TGTGCCAGCAGTTTATTGTCGGTAGGGGGCTACACCTTC.

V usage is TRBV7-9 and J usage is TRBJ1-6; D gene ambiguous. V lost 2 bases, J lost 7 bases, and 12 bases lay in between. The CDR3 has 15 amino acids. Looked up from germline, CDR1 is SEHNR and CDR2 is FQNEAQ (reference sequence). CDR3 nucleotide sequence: TGTGCCAGCAGCTTACTCCGCCAGAGGAATTCACCCCTCCACTTT. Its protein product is CASSLLRQRNSPLHF.

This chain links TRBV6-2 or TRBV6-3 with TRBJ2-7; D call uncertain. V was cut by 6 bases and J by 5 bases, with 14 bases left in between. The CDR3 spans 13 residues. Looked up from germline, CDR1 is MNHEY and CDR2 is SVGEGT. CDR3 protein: CASSQVEWNEQYF. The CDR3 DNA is TGTGCCAGCAGCCAGGTGGAATGGAACGAGCAGTACTTC.

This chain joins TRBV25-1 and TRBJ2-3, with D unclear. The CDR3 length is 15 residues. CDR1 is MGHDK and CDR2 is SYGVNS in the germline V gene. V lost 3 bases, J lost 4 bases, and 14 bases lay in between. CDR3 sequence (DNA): TGTGCCAGCAGTGACAGCTTTGGGCCCTCAGATACGCAGTATTTT. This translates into CASSDSFGPSDTQYF.

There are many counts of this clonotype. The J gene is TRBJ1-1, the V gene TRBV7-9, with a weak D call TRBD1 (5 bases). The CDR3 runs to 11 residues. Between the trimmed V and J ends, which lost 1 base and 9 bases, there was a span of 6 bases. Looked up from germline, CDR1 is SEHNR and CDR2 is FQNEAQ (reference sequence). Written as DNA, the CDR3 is TGTGCCAGCAGCTTAGGGGGGAAAGCTTTCTTT. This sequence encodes CASSLGGKAFF.

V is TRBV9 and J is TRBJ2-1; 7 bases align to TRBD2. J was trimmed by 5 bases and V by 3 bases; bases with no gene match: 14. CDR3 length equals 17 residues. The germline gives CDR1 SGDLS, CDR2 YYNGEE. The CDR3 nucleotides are TGTGCCAGCAGCGAAACCATCACTGGGCGGGGGAACAATGAGCAGTTCTTC. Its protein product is CASSETITGRGNNEQFF. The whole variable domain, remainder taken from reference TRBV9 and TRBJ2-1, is DSGVTQTPKHLITATGQRVTLRCSPRSGDLSVYWYQQSLDQGLQFLIQYYNGEERAKGNILERFSAQQFPDLHSELNLSSLELGDSALYFCASSETITGRGNNEQFFGPGTRLTVL.

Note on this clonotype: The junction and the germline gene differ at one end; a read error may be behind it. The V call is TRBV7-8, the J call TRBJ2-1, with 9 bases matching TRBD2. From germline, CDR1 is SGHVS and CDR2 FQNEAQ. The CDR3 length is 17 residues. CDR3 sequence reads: CAISLARIPGLANEQFF. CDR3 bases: TGTGCCATCAGCTTAGCTAGAATCCCGGGACTAGCTAATGAGCAGTTCTTC.

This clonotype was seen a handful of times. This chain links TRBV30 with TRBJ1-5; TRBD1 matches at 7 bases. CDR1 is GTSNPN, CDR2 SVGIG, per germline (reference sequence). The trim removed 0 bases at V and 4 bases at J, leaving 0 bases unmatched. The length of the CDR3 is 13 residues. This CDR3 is CAWSVQGNQPQHF. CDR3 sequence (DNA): TGTGCCTGGAGTGTACAGGGGAATCAGCCCCAGCATTTT.

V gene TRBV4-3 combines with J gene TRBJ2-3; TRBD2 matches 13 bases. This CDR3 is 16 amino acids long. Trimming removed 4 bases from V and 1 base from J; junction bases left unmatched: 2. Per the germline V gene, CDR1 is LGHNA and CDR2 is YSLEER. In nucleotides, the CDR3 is TGCGCCAGCAGCCTCGGGACTAGCGGGGGCACAGATACGCAGTATTTT. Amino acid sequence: CASSLGTSGGTDTQYF.

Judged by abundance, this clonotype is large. The CDR3 DNA follows: TGCGCCAGCAGCCAAGATCTTAATGGCTACACCTTC. Residues: CASSQDLNGYTF. The genes are TRBV4-3 and TRBJ1-2; D not resolved. Germline CDR1 LGHNA, CDR2 YSLEER. V dropped 0 bases and J dropped 6 bases, with 5 bases sitting between them. This CDR3 has 12 amino acids.

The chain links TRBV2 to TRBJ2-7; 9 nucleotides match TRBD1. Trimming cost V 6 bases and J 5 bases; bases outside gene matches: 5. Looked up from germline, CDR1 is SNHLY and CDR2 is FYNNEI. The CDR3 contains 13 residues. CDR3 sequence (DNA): TGTGCCAGCAGGCTACAGGGGGCGAACGAGCAGTACTTC. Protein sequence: CASRLQGANEQYF.

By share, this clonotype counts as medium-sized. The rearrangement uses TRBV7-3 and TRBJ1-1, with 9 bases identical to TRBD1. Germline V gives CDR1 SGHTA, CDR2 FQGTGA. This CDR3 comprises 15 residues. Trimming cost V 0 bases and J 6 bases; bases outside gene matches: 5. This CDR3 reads CASSLTGQGRSEAFF. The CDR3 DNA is TGTGCCAGCAGCTTAACGGGACAGGGTAGGTCTGAAGCTTTCTTT.

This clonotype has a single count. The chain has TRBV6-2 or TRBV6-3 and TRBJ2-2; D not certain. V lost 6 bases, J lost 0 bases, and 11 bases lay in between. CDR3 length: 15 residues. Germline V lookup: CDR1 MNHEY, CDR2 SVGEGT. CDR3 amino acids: CASSRSSANTGELFF. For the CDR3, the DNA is TGTGCCAGCAGCCGGTCCTCCGCGAACACCGGGGAGCTGTTTTTT.

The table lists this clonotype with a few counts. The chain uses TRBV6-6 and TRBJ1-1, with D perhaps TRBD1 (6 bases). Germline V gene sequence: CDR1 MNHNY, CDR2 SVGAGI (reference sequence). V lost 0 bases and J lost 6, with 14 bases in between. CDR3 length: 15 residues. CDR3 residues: CASSYSDRLLAEAFF. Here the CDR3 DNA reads TGTGCCAGCAGTTACTCCGACAGGCTTTTGGCTGAAGCTTTCTTT.

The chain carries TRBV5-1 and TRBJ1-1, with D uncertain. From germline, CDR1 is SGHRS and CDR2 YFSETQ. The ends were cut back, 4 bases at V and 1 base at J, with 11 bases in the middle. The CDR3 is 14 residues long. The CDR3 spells CASSPGGWNTEAFF. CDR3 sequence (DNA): TGCGCCAGCAGCCCGGGCGGCTGGAACACTGAAGCTTTCTTT.

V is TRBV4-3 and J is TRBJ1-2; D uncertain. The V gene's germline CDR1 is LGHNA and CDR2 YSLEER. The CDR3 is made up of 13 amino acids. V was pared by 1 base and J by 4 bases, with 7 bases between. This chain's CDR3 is CASSQGESYGYTF. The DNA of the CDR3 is TGCGCCAGCAGCCAAGGGGAATCCTATGGCTACACCTTC.

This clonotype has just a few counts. As DNA, the CDR3 is TGTGCCAGCATCTTACCCGGGTGCAGGGGCAATCAGCCCCAGCATTTT. It codes for CASILPGCRGNQPQHF. This sequence joins TRBV12-3 or TRBV12-4 and TRBJ1-5, with D perhaps matching TRBD1 (5 bases). V lost 7 bases, J lost 2 bases, and 18 bases lay in between. The CDR3 runs 16 residues.

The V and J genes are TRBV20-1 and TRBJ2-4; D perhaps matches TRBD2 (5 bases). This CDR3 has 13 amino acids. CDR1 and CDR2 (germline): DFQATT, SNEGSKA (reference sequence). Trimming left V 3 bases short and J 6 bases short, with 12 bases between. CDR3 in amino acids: CSASGEKGNIQYF. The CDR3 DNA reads TGCAGTGCTAGCGGGGAGAAGGGAAACATTCAGTACTTC.

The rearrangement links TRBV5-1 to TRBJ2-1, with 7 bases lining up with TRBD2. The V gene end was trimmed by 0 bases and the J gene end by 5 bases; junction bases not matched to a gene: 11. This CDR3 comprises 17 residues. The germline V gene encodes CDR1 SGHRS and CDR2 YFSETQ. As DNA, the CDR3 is TGCGCCAGCAGCTTGGTGGCTAGCGGACGATCAAACAATGAGCAGTTCTTC. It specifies CASSLVASGRSNNEQFF.

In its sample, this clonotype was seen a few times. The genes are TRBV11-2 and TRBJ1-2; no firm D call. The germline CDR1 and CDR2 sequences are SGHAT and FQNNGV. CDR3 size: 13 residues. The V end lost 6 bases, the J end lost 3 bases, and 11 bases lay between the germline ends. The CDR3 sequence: CASRSTGDYGYTF. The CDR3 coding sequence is TGTGCCAGCAGATCGACTGGGGACTATGGCTACACCTTC.

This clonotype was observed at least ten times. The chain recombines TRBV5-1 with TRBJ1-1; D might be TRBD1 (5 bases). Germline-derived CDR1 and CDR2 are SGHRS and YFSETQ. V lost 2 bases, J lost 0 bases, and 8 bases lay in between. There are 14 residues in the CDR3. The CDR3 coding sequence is TGCGCCAGCAGCTTACAGGTCATGAACACTGAAGCTTTCTTT. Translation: CASSLQVMNTEAFF.

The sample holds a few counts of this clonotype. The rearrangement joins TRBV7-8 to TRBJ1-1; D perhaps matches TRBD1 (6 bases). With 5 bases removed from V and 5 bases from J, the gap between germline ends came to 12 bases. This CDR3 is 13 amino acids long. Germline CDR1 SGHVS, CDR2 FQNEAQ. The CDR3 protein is CASSRGRQTEAFF. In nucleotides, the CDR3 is TGTGCCAGCAGCCGGGGGCGGCAGACTGAAGCTTTCTTT.

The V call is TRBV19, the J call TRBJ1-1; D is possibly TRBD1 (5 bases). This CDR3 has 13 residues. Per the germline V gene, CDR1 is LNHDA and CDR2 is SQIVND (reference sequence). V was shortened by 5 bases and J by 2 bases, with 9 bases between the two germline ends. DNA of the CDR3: TGTGCCAGTAGTGGGGCTGCAAACACTGAAGCTTTCTTT. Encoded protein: CASSGAANTEAFF.

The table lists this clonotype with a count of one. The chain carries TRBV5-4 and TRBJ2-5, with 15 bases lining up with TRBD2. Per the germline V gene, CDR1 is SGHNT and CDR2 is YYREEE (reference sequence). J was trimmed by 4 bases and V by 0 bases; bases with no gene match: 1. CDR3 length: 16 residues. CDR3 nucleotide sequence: TGTGCCAGCAGCTTGGGGACTAGCGGGAGGGTAGAGACCCAGTACTTC. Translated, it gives CASSLGTSGRVETQYF.

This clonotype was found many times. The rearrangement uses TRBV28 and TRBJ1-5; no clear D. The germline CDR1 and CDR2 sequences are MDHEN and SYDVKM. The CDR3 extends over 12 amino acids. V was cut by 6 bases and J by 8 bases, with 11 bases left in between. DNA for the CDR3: TGTGCCAGCAGCTACCCTTATGAGCCCCAGCATTTT. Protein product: CASSYPYEPQHF. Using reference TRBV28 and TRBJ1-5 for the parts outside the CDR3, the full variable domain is DVKVTQSSRYLVKRTGEKVFLECVQDMDHENMFWYRQDPGLGLRLIYFSYDVKMKEKGDIPEGYSVSREKKERFSLILESASTNQTSMYLCASSYPYEPQHFGDGTRLSIL.

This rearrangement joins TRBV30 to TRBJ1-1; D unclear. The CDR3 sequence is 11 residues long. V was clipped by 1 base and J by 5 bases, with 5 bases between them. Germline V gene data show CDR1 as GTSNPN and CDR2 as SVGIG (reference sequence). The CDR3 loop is CAWSGRTEAFF. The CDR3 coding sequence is TGTGCCTGGAGTGGGAGGACTGAAGCTTTCTTT. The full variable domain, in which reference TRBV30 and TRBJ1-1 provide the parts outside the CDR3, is SQTIHQWPATLVQPVGSPLSLECTVEGTSNPNLYWYRQAAGRGLQLLFYSVGIGQISSEVPQNLSASRPQDRQFILSSKKLLLSDSGFYLCAWSGRTEAFFGQGTRLTVV.

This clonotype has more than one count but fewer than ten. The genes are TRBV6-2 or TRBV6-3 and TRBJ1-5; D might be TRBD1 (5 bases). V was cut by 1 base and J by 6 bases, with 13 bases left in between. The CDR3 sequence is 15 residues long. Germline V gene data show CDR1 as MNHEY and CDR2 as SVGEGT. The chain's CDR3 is CASSYYHWGGQPQHF. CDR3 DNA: TGTGCCAGCAGTTACTATCACTGGGGGGGTCAGCCCCAGCATTTT.